Listed here are 14 T cell receptor beta chains from one sample, sequenced in a study of OX40 agonist ivuxolimab in advanced cancers. The library was built by means of the immunoSEQ multiplex PCR assay. The table comes from immuneACCESS by way of TCRdb, which keeps in-frame sequences with V and J called. Part of the clones is missing from these tables; in studies checked, under half for an unresolved V gene and the rest for unknown reasons. Counted in this sample were 50,000 or so clones; roughly 89% of them appeared once. In total, the top ten clones hold about a third of the sample. The specimen comprised CD4+ or CD8+ T cells sorted from blood, sampled in a trial of the OX40 agonist ivuxolimab. The source of these receptors is an adult with an advanced solid tumor such as melanoma, head and neck, liver or kidney cancer.

The J gene is TRBJ2-7, the V gene TRBV20-1; D uncertain. V shed 3 bases and J shed 7 bases, with 7 bases lying between them. In germline, CDR1 is DFQATT, CDR2 SNEGSKA (reference sequence). The CDR3 is 10 amino acids. This CDR3 is CSARVGEQYF. DNA of the CDR3: TGCAGTGCTAGGGTGGGGGAGCAGTACTTC.

The gene calls are TRBV11-2 and TRBJ2-3, with D possibly TRBD2 on 7 matching bases. Germline V lookup: CDR1 SGHAT, CDR2 FQNNGV. The CDR3 totals 16 residues. Trimming pared 1 base from V and 6 bases from J, leaving 17 bases between. The CDR3 DNA reads TGTGCCAGCAGCTTAGCTCCGCGGGGGCTCGCGGATACGCAGTATTTT. It translates to CASSLAPRGLADTQYF. Drawing the rest from reference TRBV11-2 and TRBJ2-3, the complete variable domain is EAGVAQSPRYKIIEKRQSVAFWCNPISGHATLYWYQQILGQGPKLLIQFQNNGVVDDSQLPKDRFSAERLKGVDSTLKIQPAKLEDSAVYLCASSLAPRGLADTQYFGPGTRLTVL.

The V gene is TRBV7-9, the J gene TRBJ1-2; weak D call: TRBD1 (6 bases). The length of the CDR3 is 15 residues. V was clipped by 5 bases and J by 5 bases, with 18 bases between them. Germline-derived CDR1 and CDR2 are SEHNR and FQNEAQ (reference sequence). In DNA form, the CDR3 reads TGTGCCAGCAGCCCGCCAGCAGGGGCAATTTATGGCTACACCTTC. Translated: CASSPPAGAIYGYTF.

V usage is TRBV29-1 and J usage is TRBJ2-2; D might be TRBD1 (6 bases). This CDR3 is built from 14 residues. Trimming took off 1 base at V and 5 bases at J, with 11 bases between the two ends. Per germline, CDR1 SQVTM and CDR2 ANQGSEA. The CDR3 bases are TGCAGCGTTGAAGTTGGGGGCGGTACCGGGGAGCTGTTTTTT. The encoded protein is CSVEVGGGTGELFF.

The rearrangement joins TRBV4-1 to TRBJ2-1, with D maybe TRBD2 (6 bases). This CDR3 is built from 12 residues. Trimming removed 0 bases at V and 10 bases at J, with 7 bases between. CDR1 is MGHRA and CDR2 is YSYEKL in the germline V gene. The DNA for the CDR3 is TGCGCCAGCAGCCAAGACGGGGGAGAGCAGTTCTTC. This sequence encodes CASSQDGGEQFF.

This chain joins TRBV29-1 and TRBJ2-1; 9 nucleotides match TRBD1. The CDR3 extends over 16 amino acids. The germline V gene encodes CDR1 SQVTM and CDR2 ANQGSEA. The J segment lost 3 bases and the V segment lost 7 bases, leaving 13 bases of the junction unmatched. CDR3 sequence: CSASRDRVRGYNEQFF. The CDR3 nucleotides are TGCAGCGCCTCCCGGGACAGGGTTCGAGGCTACAATGAGCAGTTCTTC.

The V and J genes are TRBV30 and TRBJ2-2; perhaps TRBD2 as D (5 bases). CDR3 length: 14 amino acids. V lost 0 bases and J 7 bases, leaving 12 bases between the germline ends. Germline V gene sequence: CDR1 GTSNPN, CDR2 SVGIG (reference sequence). CDR3 sequence: CAWSVLGYGGELFF. DNA of the CDR3: TGTGCCTGGAGTGTACTAGGGTATGGCGGGGAGCTGTTTTTT.

This chain uses TRBV20-1 with TRBJ2-7; no reliable D call. This CDR3 has 10 amino acids. Germline V gives CDR1 DFQATT, CDR2 SNEGSKA (reference sequence). Trimming removed 2 bases at V and 6 bases at J, with 5 bases between. The CDR3 is CSARKGEQYF. The CDR3 nucleotides are TGCAGTGCTAGAAAAGGCGAGCAGTACTTC.

In this sample, this clone is medium-sized. The chain has TRBV29-1 and TRBJ1-2, with D perhaps TRBD1 (6 bases). The CDR3 extends over 16 amino acids. The germline V and J ends were trimmed by 3 bases and 4 bases, with 21 bases remaining between them. Germline assignment: CDR1 SQVTM and CDR2 ANQGSEA. This chain's CDR3 is CSVEMGQRVGSYGYTF. The CDR3 bases are TGCAGCGTTGAGATGGGACAAAGGGTGGGGAGCTATGGCTACACCTTC.

The table lists this clone with a count of one. The chain combines TRBV5-1 with TRBJ2-2, with 7 bases fitting TRBD1. Trimming took 3 bases from V and 4 from J; bases not matched to a gene: 6. This CDR3 is 15 amino acids long. From germline, CDR1 is SGHRS and CDR2 YFSETQ. DNA for the CDR3: TGCGCCAGCAGCTACGGACAGGCCCCCACCGGGGAGCTGTTTTTT. Translated: CASSYGQAPTGELFF. The full variable domain, in which reference TRBV5-1 and TRBJ2-2 provide the parts outside the CDR3, is KAGVTQTPRYLIKTRGQQVTLSCSPISGHRSVSWYQQTPGQGLQFLFEYFSETQRNKGNFPGRFSGRQFSNSRSEMNVSTLELGDSALYLCASSYGQAPTGELFFGEGSRLTVL.

The J gene is TRBJ1-1, the V gene TRBV18, with a possible D match to TRBD1 (5 bases). Trimming took off 3 bases at V and 7 bases at J, with 18 bases between the two ends. The CDR3 extends over 15 amino acids. Germline loops: CDR1 KGHSH, CDR2 LQKENI. CDR3 in DNA: TGTGCCAGCTCACCCAGCAGGGTCCCTCCCTTTGAAGCTTTCTTT. This sequence encodes CASSPSRVPPFEAFF. Full variable domain (rest looked up from reference TRBV18 and TRBJ1-1): NAGVMQNPRHLVRRRGQEARLRCSPMKGHSHVYWYRQLPEEGLKFMVYLQKENIIDESGMPKERFSAEFPKEGPSILRIQQVVRGDSAAYFCASSPSRVPPFEAFFGQGTRLTVV.

This CDR3 is CASSIVSSGTYEQYF. The CDR3 nucleotides read TGTGCCAGTAGTATAGTCTCTAGCGGGACCTACGAGCAGTACTTC. The chain employs TRBV19 and TRBJ2-7, with 9 bases aligning to TRBD2. V lost 1 base and J lost 2; bases outside the gene matches: 3. This CDR3 has 15 amino acids. The germline V gene encodes CDR1 LNHDA and CDR2 SQIVND (reference sequence).

The J gene is TRBJ2-7, the V gene TRBV7-9; tentatively, D is TRBD1 (6 bases). Germline V CDR1 and CDR2: SEHNR, FQNEAQ (reference sequence). V lost 3 bases and J 4 bases, leaving 10 bases between the germline ends. The CDR3 covers 13 residues. The DNA for the CDR3 is TGTGCCAGCAGCTTGGGGGCAGGATACGAGCAGTACTTC. It is translated as CASSLGAGYEQYF.

The chain links TRBV19 to TRBJ1-5; 9 bases align to TRBD1. Germline V gives CDR1 LNHDA, CDR2 SQIVND (reference sequence). The V and J ends lost 4 bases and 9 bases, in that order; junction bases with no gene match: 10. The CDR3 loop spans 15 amino acids. This CDR3 reads CASSRTGDLTWPQHF. The CDR3 coding sequence is TGTGCCAGTAGTAGGACAGGGGACCTCACGTGGCCCCAGCATTTT.